This T cell receptor beta chain was identified in a study of T cells in women clearing cervical HPV infection. Between the trimmed V and J ends, which lost 4 bases and 0 bases, there was a span of 7 bases. Germline lookup yields CDR1 SQVTM and CDR2 ANQGSEA. CDR3 length: 13 amino acids. Remarks on this clone: The read is 3 residues too short to cover the CDR3 end, so that end is filled in from the germline J gene.

Assay: immunoSEQ multiplex PCR; the TCRdb copy retains only in-frame clones and omits some. The repertoire table contains 25,000 to 30,000 clones. The chain has TRBV29-1 and TRBJ1-5; no definite D call. This receptor was obtained from a woman between 18 and 69 years old with a cervical HPV16 infection that either progressed to CIN3+ or cleared (not recorded which). Sequenced material: blood buffy coat. Partial CDR3 DNA: TGCAGCGTTGGGCCTGGTAGCAATCAGCCC. Translating it yields CSVGPGSNQP. The entire CDR3 protein reads CSVGPGSNQPQHF.